The rows below give T cell receptor beta chains drawn from one sample of a study of technical replicates of blood from several donors. Generated by immunoSEQ multiplex PCR, the TCRdb table keeps only in-frame clones and is missing some. The sample lists under 90,000 clones, roughly 96% seen once, with about 0.2% in the top ten. Specimen: T cells isolated from PBMCs. The receptor source for this set is a human donor in good health. Both conserved end residues are part of each CDR3. Each record gives: D gene, V gene, J gene, clone size, CDR3 DNA, CDR3 protein. The D gene is left open where the match is weak. Clone size is given for some rows only: seen once, a few or many times, or a class if the clone is expanded.

>-|TRBV9|TRBJ1-6|-
TGTGCCAGCAGCCCAGATACCTGGGGCTCACCCCTCCACTTT
CASSPDTWGSPLHF
>-|TRBV7-9|TRBJ2-5|-
TGTGCCAGCAGCTTAGCCCCCACGAGACACCCCGTAGGGACCCAGTACTTC
CASSLAPTRHPVGTQYF
>-|TRBV6-1|TRBJ1-1|-
TGTGCCAGCCGTGTAACCCGGGGGGCCTCAGCTGAAGCTTTCTTT
CASRVTRGASAEAFF
>TRBD1|TRBV6-1|TRBJ1-1|-
TGTGCCAGCAGTGAAGTGTCAGGGGGCAGGGGGCTGAACACTGAAGCTTTCTTT
CASSEVSGGRGLNTEAFF
>-|TRBV28|TRBJ1-2|-
TGTGCCAGCAGTTTATCCAGGGGTGACTATGGCTACACCTTC
CASSLSRGDYGYTF
>TRBD1|TRBV7-8|TRBJ1-2|-
TGTGCCAGCAGCCCAGGACAGGGAGGATATGGCTACACCTTC
CASSPGQGGYGYTF
>TRBD2|TRBV4-1|TRBJ2-1|-
TGCGCCAGCAGCCAAGGGCGCGGGAGGGCCGTTTGGAATGAGCAGTTCTTC
CASSQGRGRAVWNEQFF
>TRBD1|TRBV19|TRBJ1-1|once
TGTGCCAGTAGTCCCCCCGGGACAGGCCAATCAGCTTTCTTT
CASSPPGTGQSAFF
>-|TRBV19|TRBJ1-3|-
TGTGCCAGTACCGGGGGGGGAACTGGAAACACCATATATTTT
CASTGGGTGNTIYF
>-|TRBV6-1|TRBJ2-7|-
TGTGCCAGCAGTGACAGATACTCCTACGAGCAGTACTTC
CASSDRYSYEQYF
>TRBD2|TRBV4-2|TRBJ2-3|once
TGTGCCAGCAGCCAAGTAAAACTAGCGGGAGGGAGGGGGGATACGCAGTATTTT
CASSQVKLAGGRGDTQYF
>-|TRBV28|TRBJ2-2|-
TGTGCCAGCAGTTTCTTTAGTAACACCGGGGAGCTGTTTTTT
CASSFFSNTGELFF
>-|TRBV5-1|TRBJ1-1|-
TGCGCCAGCAGCCCCAATCAGAACACTGAAGCTTTCTTT
CASSPNQNTEAFF
>-|TRBV5-1|TRBJ2-2|-
TGCGCCAGCACGAGTTCGAACACCGGGGAGCTGTTTTTT
CASTSSNTGELFF
>TRBD2|TRBV4-1|TRBJ2-1|-
TGCGCCAGCAGCCAACGAACGGGACTAGCGGGCAATGAGCAGTTCTTC
CASSQRTGLAGNEQFF
>-|TRBV28|TRBJ2-7|-
TGTGCCAGCAGTTTTACAGGGAGTTCCTACGAGCAGTACTTC
CASSFTGSSYEQYF
>TRBD2|TRBV10-2|TRBJ2-1|-
TGCGCCAGCAGTGACCCCGGGACTAGCGGGGCGAACAATGAGCAGTTCTTC
CASSDPGTSGANNEQFF
>-|TRBV6-5|TRBJ1-6|-
TGTGCCAGCAGTCCCTCCAGGGCTAATTCACCCCTCCACTTT
CASSPSRANSPLHF
>TRBD2|TRBV7-9|TRBJ2-1|-
TGTGCCAGCAGCCCTCGACAGGGCGGGGGGGTGAATGAGCAGTTCTTC
CASSPRQGGGVNEQFF
>-|TRBV6-5|TRBJ2-4|-
TGTGCCAGCAGTTACTCGATGGCGGGGGCCAAAAACATTCAGTACTTC
CASSYSMAGAKNIQYF
>-|TRBV15|TRBJ2-3|once
TGTGCCACCAGCAGTGGCGGGGATACCGCCCAAGATACGCAGTATTTT
CATSSGGDTAQDTQYF
>TRBD1|TRBV5-1|TRBJ2-7|-
TGCGCCAGCAGCTTGGGGACAGGAATTAGCTACGAGCAGTACTTC
CASSLGTGISYEQYF
>-|TRBV6-1|TRBJ1-4|-
TGTGCCAGCCGCCAGATGGCTAATGAAAAACTGTTTTTT
CASRQMANEKLFF
>-|TRBV5-4|TRBJ2-2|once
TGTGCCAGCAGCACAGGATCCTCCACCGGGGAGCTGTTTTTT
CASSTGSSTGELFF
>-|TRBV9|TRBJ1-1|-
TGTGCCAGCAGCGTCGGGGGTTTGATCACTGAAGCTTTCTTT
CASSVGGLITEAFF
>-|TRBV5-1|TRBJ2-2|few
TGCGCCAGCAGATTAACCGGGGAGCTGTTTTTT
CASRLTGELFF